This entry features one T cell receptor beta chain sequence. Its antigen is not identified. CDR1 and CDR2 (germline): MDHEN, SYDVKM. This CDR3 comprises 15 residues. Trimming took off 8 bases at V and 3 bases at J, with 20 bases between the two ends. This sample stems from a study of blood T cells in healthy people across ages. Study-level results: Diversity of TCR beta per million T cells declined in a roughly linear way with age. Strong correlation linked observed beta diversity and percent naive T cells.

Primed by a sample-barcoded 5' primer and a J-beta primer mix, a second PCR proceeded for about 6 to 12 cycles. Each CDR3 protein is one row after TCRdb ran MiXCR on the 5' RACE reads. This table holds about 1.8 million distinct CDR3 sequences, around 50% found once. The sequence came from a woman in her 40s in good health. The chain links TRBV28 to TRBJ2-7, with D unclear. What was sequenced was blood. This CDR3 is CASSVQAGRYYEQYF. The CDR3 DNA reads TGTGCCAGCTCTGTTCAAGCCGGGCGATACTACGAGCAGTACTTC.